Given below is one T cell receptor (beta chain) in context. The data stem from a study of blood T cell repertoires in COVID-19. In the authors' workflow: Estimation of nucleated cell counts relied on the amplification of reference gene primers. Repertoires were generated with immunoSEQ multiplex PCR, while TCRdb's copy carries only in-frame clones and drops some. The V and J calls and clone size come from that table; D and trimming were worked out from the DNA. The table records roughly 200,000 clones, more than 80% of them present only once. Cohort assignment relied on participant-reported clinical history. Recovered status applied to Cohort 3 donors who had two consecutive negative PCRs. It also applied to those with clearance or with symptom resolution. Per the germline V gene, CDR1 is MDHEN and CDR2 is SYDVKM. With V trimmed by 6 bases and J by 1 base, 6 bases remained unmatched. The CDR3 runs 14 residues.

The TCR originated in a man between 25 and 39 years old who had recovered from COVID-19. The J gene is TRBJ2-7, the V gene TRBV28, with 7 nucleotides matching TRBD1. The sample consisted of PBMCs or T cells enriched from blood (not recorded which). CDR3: CASSPGTASYEQYF. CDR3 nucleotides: TGTGCCAGCAGCCCGGGGACAGCTTCCTACGAGCAGTACTTC.